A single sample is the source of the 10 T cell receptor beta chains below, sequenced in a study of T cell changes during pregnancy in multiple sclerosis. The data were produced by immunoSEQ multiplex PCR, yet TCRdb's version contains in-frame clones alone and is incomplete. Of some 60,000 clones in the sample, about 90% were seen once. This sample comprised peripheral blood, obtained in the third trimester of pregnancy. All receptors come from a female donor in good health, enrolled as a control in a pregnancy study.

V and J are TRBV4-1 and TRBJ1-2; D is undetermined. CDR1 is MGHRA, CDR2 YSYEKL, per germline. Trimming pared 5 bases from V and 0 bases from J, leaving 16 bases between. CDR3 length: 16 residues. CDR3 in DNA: TGCGCCAGCAGCGCAATTCGAACAACCTCTAACTATGGCTACACCTTC. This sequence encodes CASSAIRTTSNYGYTF.

The CDR3 is CASSLVVGDRLVGYTF. CDR3 nucleotide sequence: TGTGCCAGCAGCTTGGTAGTTGGGGACAGGCTGGTTGGCTACACCTTC. The V and J genes are TRBV5-6 and TRBJ1-2, with 8 nucleotides matching TRBD1. Germline V gene data show CDR1 as SGHDT and CDR2 as YYEEEE. This CDR3 has 16 residues. V gave up 0 bases and J gave up 7 bases; unmatched junction bases: 11.

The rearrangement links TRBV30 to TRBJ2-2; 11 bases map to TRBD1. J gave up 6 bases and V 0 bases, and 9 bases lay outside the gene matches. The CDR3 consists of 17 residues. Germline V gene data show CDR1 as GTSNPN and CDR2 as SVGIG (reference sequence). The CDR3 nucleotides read TGTGCCTGGAGTGTGATTAAGGGACAGGGGGATCCCGGGGAGCTGTTTTTT. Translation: CAWSVIKGQGDPGELFF.

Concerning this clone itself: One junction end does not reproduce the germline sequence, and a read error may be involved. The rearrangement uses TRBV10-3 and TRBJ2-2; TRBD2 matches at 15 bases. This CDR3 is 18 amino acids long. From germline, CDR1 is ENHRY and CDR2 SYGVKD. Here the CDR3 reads CAISDRTSGGAKTGELFF. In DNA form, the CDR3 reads TGTGCCATCAGTGACCGGACTAGCGGGGGGGCGAAGACCGGGGAGCTGTTTTTT.

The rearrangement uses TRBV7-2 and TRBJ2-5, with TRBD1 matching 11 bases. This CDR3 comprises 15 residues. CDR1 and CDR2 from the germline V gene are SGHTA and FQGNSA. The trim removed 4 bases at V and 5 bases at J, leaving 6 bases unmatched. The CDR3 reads CASSWTGGRSETQYF. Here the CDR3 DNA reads TGTGCCAGCAGCTGGACAGGGGGCAGATCGGAGACCCAGTACTTC.

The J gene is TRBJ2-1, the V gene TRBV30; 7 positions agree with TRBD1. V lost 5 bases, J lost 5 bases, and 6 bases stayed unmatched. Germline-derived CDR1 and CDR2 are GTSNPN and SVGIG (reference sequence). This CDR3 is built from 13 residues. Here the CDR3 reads CAWGGQSNNEQFF. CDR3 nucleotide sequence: TGTGCCTGGGGGGGACAGTCCAACAATGAGCAGTTCTTC.

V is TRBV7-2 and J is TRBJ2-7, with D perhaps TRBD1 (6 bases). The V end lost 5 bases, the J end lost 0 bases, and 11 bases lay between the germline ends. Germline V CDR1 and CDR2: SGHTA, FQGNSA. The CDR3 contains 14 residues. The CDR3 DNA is TGTGCCAGCAGCCCCCGAGGGGGCTCCTACGAGCAGTACTTC. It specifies CASSPRGGSYEQYF.

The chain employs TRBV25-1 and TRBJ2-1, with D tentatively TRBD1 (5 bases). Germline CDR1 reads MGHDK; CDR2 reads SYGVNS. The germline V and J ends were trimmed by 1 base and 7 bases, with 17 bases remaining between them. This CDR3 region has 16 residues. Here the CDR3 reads CASSELGWGLRNEQFF. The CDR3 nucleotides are TGTGCCAGCAGTGAATTAGGATGGGGCCTTCGGAATGAGCAGTTCTTC.

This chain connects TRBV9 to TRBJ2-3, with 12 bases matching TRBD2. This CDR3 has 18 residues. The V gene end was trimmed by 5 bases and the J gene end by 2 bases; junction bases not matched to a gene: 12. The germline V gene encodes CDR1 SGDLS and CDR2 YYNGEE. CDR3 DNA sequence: TGTGCCAGCAGTGAAAACCCCACTAGCGGGGGGTCCACAGATACGCAGTATTTT. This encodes CASSENPTSGGSTDTQYF.

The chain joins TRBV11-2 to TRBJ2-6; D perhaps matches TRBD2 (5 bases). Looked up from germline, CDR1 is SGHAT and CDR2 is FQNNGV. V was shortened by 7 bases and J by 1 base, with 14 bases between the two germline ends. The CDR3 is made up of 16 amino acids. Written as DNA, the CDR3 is TGTGCCAGCACCAGGACCGGGGTATCTGGGGCCAACGTCCTGACTTTC. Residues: CASTRTGVSGANVLTF.